Shown below are 9 T cell receptor beta chains from a single sample sequenced in a study of T cells in Graves' hyperthyroidism and ophthalmopathy. Amplified TCR beta CDR3 regions derived from RNA transcripts. The HTBI set primed first-round TCR CDR3 RT-PCR. MiXCR, applied by TCRdb to the multiplex PCR reads, yields one record per CDR3 protein. The repertoire holds over 250,000 distinct CDR3 sequences, with about 20% as singletons. The sequenced material came from blood. Every receptor here comes from a man aged 25-45 years with Graves' ophthalmopathy.

This clonotype has just a few counts. The chain carries TRBV6-1 and TRBJ2-3; possibly TRBD2 for D (5 bases). The V gene lost 2 bases and the J gene lost 5 bases, with 11 bases spanning the gap. Germline V gene data show CDR1 as MNHNS and CDR2 as SASEGT. This CDR3 region has 14 residues. The CDR3 nucleotides read TGTGCCAGCAGTGAAATCGGGAAGGGAGATACGCAGTATTTT. The encoded protein is CASSEIGKGDTQYF.

This clonotype has a count of ten or more. The V gene is TRBV20-1, the J gene TRBJ2-2; D is possibly TRBD2 (6 bases). Germline CDR1 and CDR2: DFQATT and SNEGSKA (reference sequence). The germline V and J ends were trimmed by 8 bases and 4 bases, with 20 bases remaining between them. This CDR3 has 15 amino acids. In DNA form, the CDR3 reads TGCAGTCCCGATCCCAGGCGGGGAGGCACCGGGGAGCTGTTTTTT. Protein: CSPDPRRGGTGELFF.

The chain uses TRBV9 and TRBJ2-3; D tentatively fits TRBD1 or TRBD2 (5 bases each). In germline, CDR1 is SGDLS, CDR2 YYNGEE. The V gene lost 3 bases and the J gene lost 1 base, with 15 bases spanning the gap. This CDR3 is built from 16 residues. The CDR3 DNA is TGTGCCAGCAGCGCAGGGCCTGGGGGTGGCACAGATACGCAGTATTTT. It codes for CASSAGPGGGTDTQYF. Variable domain in full (rest from reference TRBV9 and TRBJ2-3): DSGVTQTPKHLITATGQRVTLRCSPRSGDLSVYWYQQSLDQGLQFLIQYYNGEERAKGNILERFSAQQFPDLHSELNLSSLELGDSALYFCASSAGPGGGTDTQYFGPGTRLTVL.

This clonotype appeared a single time. This sequence joins TRBV5-6 and TRBJ2-5; 7 bases fit TRBD1. J lost 5 bases, V lost 6 bases, and 7 bases had no gene match. Germline-derived CDR1 and CDR2 are SGHDT and YYEEEE. The CDR3 consists of 13 residues. CDR3: CASKEGGRETQYF. The CDR3 nucleotides are TGTGCCAGCAAGGAAGGGGGCCGGGAGACCCAGTACTTC.

This clonotype was counted many times. The V call is TRBV20-1, the J call TRBJ2-7; 8 bases are shared with TRBD2. J gave up 0 bases and V 6 bases, and 4 bases lay outside the gene matches. The CDR3 length is 13 residues. CDR1 is DFQATT and CDR2 is SNEGSKA in the germline V gene (reference sequence). CDR3 sequence reads: CSAGSGDSYEQYF. CDR3 nucleotides: TGCAGTGCGGGTAGCGGGGACTCCTACGAGCAGTACTTC.

V is TRBV7-8 and J is TRBJ1-5; TRBD1 might be the D (5 bases). Germline CDR1 reads SGHVS; CDR2 reads FQNEAQ. This CDR3 contains 15 residues. Trimming took 5 bases from V and 5 from J, leaving 16 bases between them. The CDR3 coding sequence is TGTGCCAGCAGCCTTCGACAGAGCATCTATCAGCCCCAGCATTTT. It codes for CASSLRQSIYQPQHF.

Note on this clonotype: A read error may produce the germline difference seen at one junction end. This chain joins TRBV6-2 or TRBV6-3 and TRBJ2-1; 11 bases are shared with TRBD1. Germline lookup yields CDR1 MNHEY and CDR2 SVGEGT. This CDR3 is 15 amino acids long. The CDR3 loop is CASSVGTGGSDEQFF. CDR3 DNA: TGTGCTAGCAGTGTAGGGACAGGGGGATCCGATGAGCAGTTCTTC.

This sequence joins TRBV6-5 and TRBJ1-3, with 8 bases identical to TRBD1. Germline values: CDR1 MNHEY, CDR2 SVGAGI. The CDR3 loop spans 18 amino acids. V lost 2 bases to trimming and J lost 0 bases; unmatched junction nucleotides: 9. CDR3 region: CASSYRNPGQDSGNTIYF. DNA of the CDR3: TGTGCCAGCAGTTACCGTAATCCGGGACAGGACTCTGGAAACACCATATATTTT.

This clonotype has just a few counts. Because the CDR3 is missing its conserved closing phenylalanine or tryptophan, this is likely a read error. The gene calls are TRBV11-3 and TRBJ2-2; D not resolved. CDR1 SGHNT and CDR2 YENEEA come from the germline V gene. Trimming shortened V by 2 bases and J by 4 bases, and 11 bases separated the two germline ends. The CDR3 has 15 residues. The CDR3 nucleotides are TGTGCCAGCAGCTTACTGGCCTTCCGCACCGGGGAGCTGTTTTCT. Its translation is CASSLLAFRTGELFS.